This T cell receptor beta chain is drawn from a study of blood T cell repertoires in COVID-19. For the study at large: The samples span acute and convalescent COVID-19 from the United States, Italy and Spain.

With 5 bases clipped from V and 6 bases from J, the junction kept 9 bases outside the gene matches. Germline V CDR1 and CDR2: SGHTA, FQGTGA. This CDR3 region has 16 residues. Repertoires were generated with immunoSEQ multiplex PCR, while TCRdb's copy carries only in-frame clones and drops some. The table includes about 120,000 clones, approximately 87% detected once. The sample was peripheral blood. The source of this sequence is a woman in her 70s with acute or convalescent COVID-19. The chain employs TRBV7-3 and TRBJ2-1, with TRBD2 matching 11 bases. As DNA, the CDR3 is TGTGCCAGCAGCCTAATAGCGGGGGGGCCGTTCAATGAGCAGTTCTTC. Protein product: CASSLIAGGPFNEQFF.